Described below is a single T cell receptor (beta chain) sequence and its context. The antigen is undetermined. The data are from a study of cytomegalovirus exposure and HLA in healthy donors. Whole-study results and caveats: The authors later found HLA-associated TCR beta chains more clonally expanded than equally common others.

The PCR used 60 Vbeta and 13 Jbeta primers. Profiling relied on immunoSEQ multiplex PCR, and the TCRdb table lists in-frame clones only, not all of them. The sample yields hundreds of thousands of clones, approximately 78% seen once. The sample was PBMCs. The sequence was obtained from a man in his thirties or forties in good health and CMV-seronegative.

The CDR3 coding sequence is TGTGCCAGCAGGAGGACAGGGGGCAACGGGGAGCTGTTTTTT. Protein: CASRRTGGNGELFF. V gene TRBV9 combines with J gene TRBJ2-2, with 11 bases lining up with TRBD1. CDR1 and CDR2 from the germline V gene are SGDLS and YYNGEE. J was trimmed by 7 bases and V by 5 bases; bases with no gene match: 4. This CDR3 spans 14 amino acids. Variable domain in full (rest from reference TRBV9 and TRBJ2-2): DSGVTQTPKHLITATGQRVTLRCSPRSGDLSVYWYQQSLDQGLQFLIQYYNGEERAKGNILERFSAQQFPDLHSELNLSSLELGDSALYFCASRRTGGNGELFFGEGSRLTVL.